This TCR beta chain is from a study of shared clonotypes between healthy human individuals. Sequenced by immunoSEQ multiplex PCR; TCRdb stores in-frame clones only, minus some. The sample includes around 2.5 million clones, 93% of them seen just once. Study findings and constraints: The authors expected sequencing depth to affect clonotype sharing among donors. Sharing across a handful of donors was seen in roughly 5.2% of naive CD4 clonotypes.

Concerning this clone itself: Its target is unknown.

The germline CDR1 and CDR2 sequences are MNHEY and SMNVEV (reference sequence). J lost 4 bases, V lost 4 bases, and 14 bases had no gene match. The CDR3 consists of 18 residues. The sample consisted of naive CD4+ T cells from PBMCs. Subset given: CD45RA+ positively selected. The chain uses TRBV27 and TRBJ2-2, with 8 nucleotides matching TRBD2. The TCR originated in a young man in good health. Some clones in this sample may be carry-over from other donors' samples. CDR3 sequence: CASSSPPQAGARTGELFF. CDR3 DNA sequence: TGTGCCAGCAGTTCCCCCCCGCAAGCGGGAGCTCGCACCGGGGAGCTGTTTTTT.